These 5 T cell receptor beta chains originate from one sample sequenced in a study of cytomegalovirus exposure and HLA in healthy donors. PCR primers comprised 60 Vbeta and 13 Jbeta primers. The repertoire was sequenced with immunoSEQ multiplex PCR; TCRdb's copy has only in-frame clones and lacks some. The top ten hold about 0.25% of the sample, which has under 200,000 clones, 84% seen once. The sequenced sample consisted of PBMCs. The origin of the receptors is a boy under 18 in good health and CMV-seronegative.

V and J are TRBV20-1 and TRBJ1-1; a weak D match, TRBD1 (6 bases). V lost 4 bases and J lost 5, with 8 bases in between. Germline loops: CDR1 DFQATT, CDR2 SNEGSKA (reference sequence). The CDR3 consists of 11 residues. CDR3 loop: CSAKRGTEAFF. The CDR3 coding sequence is TGCAGTGCTAAGAGGGGGACTGAAGCTTTCTTT.

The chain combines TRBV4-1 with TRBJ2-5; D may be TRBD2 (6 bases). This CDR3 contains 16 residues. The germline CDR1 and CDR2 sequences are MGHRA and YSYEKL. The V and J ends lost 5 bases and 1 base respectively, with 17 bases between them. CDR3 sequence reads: CASSERGSGPQETQYF. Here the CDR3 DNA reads TGCGCCAGCAGCGAACGAGGTAGCGGACCCCAAGAGACCCAGTACTTC.

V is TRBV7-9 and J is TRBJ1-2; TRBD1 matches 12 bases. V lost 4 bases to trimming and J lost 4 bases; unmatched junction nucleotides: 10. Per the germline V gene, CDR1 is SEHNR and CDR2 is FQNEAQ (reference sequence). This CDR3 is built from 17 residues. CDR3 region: CASSSAGDRGRFYGYTF. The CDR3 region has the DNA TGTGCCAGCAGCTCGGCCGGGGACAGGGGGCGCTTCTATGGCTACACCTTC.

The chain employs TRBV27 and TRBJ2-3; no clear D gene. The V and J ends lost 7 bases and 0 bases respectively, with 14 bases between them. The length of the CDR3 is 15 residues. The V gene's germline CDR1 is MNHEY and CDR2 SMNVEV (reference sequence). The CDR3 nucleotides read TGTGCCAGCAAAGTACAGATCCTAAGCACAGATACGCAGTATTTT. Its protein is CASKVQILSTDTQYF.

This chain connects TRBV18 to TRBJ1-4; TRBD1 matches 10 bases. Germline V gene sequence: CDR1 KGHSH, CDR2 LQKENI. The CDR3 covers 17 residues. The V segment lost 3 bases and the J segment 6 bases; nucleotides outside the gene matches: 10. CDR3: CASSPPYPGQGYEKLFF. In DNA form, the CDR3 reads TGTGCCAGCTCACCTCCTTATCCGGGACAGGGGTATGAAAAACTGTTTTTT.